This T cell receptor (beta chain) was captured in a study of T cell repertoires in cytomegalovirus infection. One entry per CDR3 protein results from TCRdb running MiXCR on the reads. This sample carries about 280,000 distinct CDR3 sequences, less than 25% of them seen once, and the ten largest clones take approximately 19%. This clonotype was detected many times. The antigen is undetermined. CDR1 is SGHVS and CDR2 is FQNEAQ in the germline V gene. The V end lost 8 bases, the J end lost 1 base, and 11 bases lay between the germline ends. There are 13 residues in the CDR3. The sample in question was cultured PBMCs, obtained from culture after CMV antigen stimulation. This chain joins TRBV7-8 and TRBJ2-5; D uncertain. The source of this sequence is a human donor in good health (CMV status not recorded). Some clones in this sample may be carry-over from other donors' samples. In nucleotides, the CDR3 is TGTGCCAGCCGGTTGTTCCGCCAAGAGACCCAGTACTTC. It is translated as CASRLFRQETQYF.